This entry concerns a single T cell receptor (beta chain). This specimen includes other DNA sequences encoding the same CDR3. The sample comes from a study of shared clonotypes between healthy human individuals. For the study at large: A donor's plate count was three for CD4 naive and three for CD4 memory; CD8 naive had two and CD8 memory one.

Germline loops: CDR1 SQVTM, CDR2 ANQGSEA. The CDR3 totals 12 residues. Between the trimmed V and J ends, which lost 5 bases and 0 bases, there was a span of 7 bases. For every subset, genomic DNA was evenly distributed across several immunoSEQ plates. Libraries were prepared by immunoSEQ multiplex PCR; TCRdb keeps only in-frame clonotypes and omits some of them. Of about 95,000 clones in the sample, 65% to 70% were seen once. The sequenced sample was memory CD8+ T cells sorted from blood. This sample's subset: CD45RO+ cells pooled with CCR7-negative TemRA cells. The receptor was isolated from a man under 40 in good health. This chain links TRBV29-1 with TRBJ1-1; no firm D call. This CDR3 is CSVRPMNTEAFF. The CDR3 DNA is TGCAGCGTTCGCCCCATGAACACTGAAGCTTTCTTT.